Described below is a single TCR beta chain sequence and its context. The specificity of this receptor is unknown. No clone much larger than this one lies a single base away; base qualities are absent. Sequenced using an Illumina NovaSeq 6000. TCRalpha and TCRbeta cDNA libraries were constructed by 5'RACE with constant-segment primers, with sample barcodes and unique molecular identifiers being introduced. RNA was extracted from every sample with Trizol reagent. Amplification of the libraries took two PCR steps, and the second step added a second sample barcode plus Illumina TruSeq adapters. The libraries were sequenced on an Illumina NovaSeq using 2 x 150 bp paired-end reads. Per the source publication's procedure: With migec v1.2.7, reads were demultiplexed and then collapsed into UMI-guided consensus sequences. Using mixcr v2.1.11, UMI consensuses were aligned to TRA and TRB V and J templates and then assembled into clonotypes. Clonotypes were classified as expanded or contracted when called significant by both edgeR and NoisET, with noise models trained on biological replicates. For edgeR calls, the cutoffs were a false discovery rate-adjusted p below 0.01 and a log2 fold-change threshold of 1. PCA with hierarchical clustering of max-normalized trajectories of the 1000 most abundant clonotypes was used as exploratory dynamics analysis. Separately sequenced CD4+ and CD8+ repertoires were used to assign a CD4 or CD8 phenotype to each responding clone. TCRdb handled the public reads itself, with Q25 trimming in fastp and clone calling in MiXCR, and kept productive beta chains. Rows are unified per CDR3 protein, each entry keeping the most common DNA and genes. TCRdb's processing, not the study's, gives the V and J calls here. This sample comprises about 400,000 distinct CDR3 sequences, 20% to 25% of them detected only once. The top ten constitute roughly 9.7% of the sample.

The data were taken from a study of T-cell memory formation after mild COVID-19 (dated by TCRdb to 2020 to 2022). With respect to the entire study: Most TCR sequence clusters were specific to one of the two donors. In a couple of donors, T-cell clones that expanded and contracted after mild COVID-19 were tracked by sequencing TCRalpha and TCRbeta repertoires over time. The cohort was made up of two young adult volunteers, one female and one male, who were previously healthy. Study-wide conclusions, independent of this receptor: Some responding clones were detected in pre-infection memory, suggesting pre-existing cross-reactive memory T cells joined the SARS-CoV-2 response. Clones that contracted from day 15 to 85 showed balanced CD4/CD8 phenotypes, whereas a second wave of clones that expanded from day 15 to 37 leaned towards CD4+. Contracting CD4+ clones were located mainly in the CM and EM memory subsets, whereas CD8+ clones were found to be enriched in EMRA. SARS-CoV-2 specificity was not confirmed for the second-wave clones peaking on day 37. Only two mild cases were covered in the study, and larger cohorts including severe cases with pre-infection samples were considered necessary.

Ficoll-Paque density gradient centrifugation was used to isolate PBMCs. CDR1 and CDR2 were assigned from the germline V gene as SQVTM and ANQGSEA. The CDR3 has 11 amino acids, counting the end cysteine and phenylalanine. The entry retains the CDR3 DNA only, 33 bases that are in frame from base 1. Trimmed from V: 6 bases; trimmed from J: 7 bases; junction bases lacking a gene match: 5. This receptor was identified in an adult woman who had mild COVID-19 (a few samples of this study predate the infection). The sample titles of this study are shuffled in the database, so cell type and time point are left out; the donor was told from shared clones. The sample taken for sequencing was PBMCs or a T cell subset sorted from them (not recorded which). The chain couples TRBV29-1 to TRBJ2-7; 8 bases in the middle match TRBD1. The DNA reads TGCAGCGTAGCAGGGGGCGGTGAGCAGTACTTC. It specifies CSVAGGGEQYF.